This entry lists 23 T cell receptor beta chains sequenced from one sample in a study of cytomegalovirus exposure and HLA in healthy donors. PCR used 60 Vbeta primers and 13 Jbeta primers. Produced via immunoSEQ multiplex PCR; TCRdb's table is partial and in-frame only. Here the sample spans 150,000 or so clones, approximately 80% being singletons. The material sequenced was PBMCs. The receptor set was obtained from a man under 40 in good health and CMV-seropositive.

The CDR3 here is CASSLNRGSGANVLTF. For the CDR3, the DNA is TGTGCCAGCAGCCTAAACAGGGGATCCGGGGCCAACGTCCTGACTTTC. The rearrangement joins TRBV9 to TRBJ2-6, with 7 bases lining up with TRBD1. Per the germline V gene, CDR1 is SGDLS and CDR2 is YYNGEE. This CDR3 spans 16 amino acids. Trimming at V came to 4 bases and at J to 4 bases, leaving 8 bases not matched to a gene.

There are a few counts of this clone. The rearrangement joins TRBV28 to TRBJ2-7; TRBD2 might be the D (6 bases). V lost 6 bases and J lost 0, with 12 bases in between. The CDR3 contains 14 residues. Germline-derived CDR1 and CDR2 are MDHEN and SYDVKM. The CDR3 loop reads CASRGGLNSYEQYF. In nucleotides, the CDR3 is TGTGCCAGCAGGGGGGGACTGAACTCCTACGAGCAGTACTTC.

The CDR3 nucleotides read TGTGCCAGCAGTTTAGGAGGGCAGGGAACGTTTGGCTACACCTTC. Translated, it gives CASSLGGQGTFGYTF. This chain joins TRBV28 and TRBJ1-2; D is possibly TRBD1 (5 bases). CDR1 and CDR2 (germline): MDHEN, SYDVKM. V shed 2 bases and J shed 7 bases, with 17 bases lying between them. The CDR3 runs to 15 residues.

V usage is TRBV5-1 and J usage is TRBJ1-6, with 7 bases that match TRBD1. Germline assignment: CDR1 SGHRS and CDR2 YFSETQ. V lost 0 bases and J lost 7; bases outside the gene matches: 13. This CDR3 is 18 amino acids long. The CDR3 spells CASSLGDSPRALNSPLHF. Written as DNA, the CDR3 is TGCGCCAGCAGCTTGGGGGACAGCCCCAGGGCCTTGAATTCACCCCTCCACTTT.

The rearrangement uses TRBV6-5 and TRBJ2-7, with 9 nucleotides matching TRBD1. Germline trimming cut 6 bases from V and 3 bases from J; bases unmatched to any gene: 6. This CDR3 is 14 amino acids long. CDR1 is MNHEY and CDR2 is SVGAGI in the germline V gene. CDR3 region: CASSPTGGDYEQYF. DNA for the CDR3: TGTGCCAGCAGCCCGACAGGGGGGGACTACGAGCAGTACTTC.

A single count supports this clone. The chain uses TRBV11-2 and TRBJ2-7; possible D gene TRBD2, 8 bases. The length of the CDR3 is 17 residues. Germline V gene sequence: CDR1 SGHAT, CDR2 FQNNGV. Between the trimmed V and J ends, which lost 1 base and 0 bases, there was a span of 16 bases. The CDR3 loop is CASSLAGGTVLSYEQYF. Written as DNA, the CDR3 is TGTGCCAGCAGCTTAGCGGGGGGGACAGTTCTCTCCTACGAGCAGTACTTC.

The chain recombines TRBV21-1 with TRBJ1-5; the D call TRBD1 from the table was never checked on the DNA. TRBV21-1 is deemed a pseudogene. The CDR3 runs 14 residues. The CDR3 reads CASSFRDSGQPQHF. CDR3 nucleotide sequence: TGTGCCAGCAGCTTCCGGGACAGCGGTCAGCCCCAGCATTTT.

This clone is a singleton in its sample. The chain uses TRBV20-1 and TRBJ1-1; D is uncertain. This CDR3 is 11 amino acids long. Germline V CDR1 and CDR2: DFQATT, SNEGSKA (reference sequence). V dropped 8 bases and J dropped 2 bases, with 9 bases sitting between them. CDR3 amino acids: CSSSENTEAFF. The DNA of the CDR3 is TGCAGTTCCTCAGAAAACACTGAAGCTTTCTTT.

The rearrangement joins TRBV30 to TRBJ2-5, with D unclear. The V gene lost 1 base and the J gene lost 1 base, with 7 bases spanning the gap. The CDR3 is 13 residues long. CDR1 GTSNPN and CDR2 SVGIG come from the germline V gene (reference sequence). CDR3 region: CAWSGQIQETQYF. DNA for the CDR3: TGTGCCTGGAGTGGTCAAATCCAAGAGACCCAGTACTTC.

The chain employs TRBV27 and TRBJ2-7; 8 nucleotides align to TRBD2. The germline V gene encodes CDR1 MNHEY and CDR2 SMNVEV (reference sequence). The CDR3 is made up of 14 amino acids. The CDR3 DNA follows: TGTTCCTCGAGTCGGGAGGGTCCTCTTCACGAGCAGTACTTC. It encodes CSSSREGPLHEQYF.

The genes are TRBV27 and TRBJ2-2; 7 nucleotides agree with TRBD1. CDR3 size: 16 residues. The V segment lost 2 bases and the J segment 7 bases; nucleotides outside the gene matches: 10. The germline gives CDR1 MNHEY, CDR2 SMNVEV (reference sequence). Here the CDR3 DNA reads TGTGCCAGCAGTTTAATGGTCAGGGGGATAGGCGGGGAGCTGTTTTTT. Its protein product is CASSLMVRGIGGELFF.

The chain joins TRBV6-1 to TRBJ2-3, with 7 bases that match TRBD1. Trimming took 1 base from V and 3 from J; bases not matched to a gene: 4. Per the germline V gene, CDR1 is MNHNS and CDR2 is SASEGT. The CDR3 consists of 15 residues. CDR3 DNA: TGTGCCAGCAGTGAAGGGGGGACAGAAACAGATACGCAGTATTTT. Its translation: CASSEGGTETDTQYF.

This clone was counted between two and nine times. This chain uses TRBV6-6 with TRBJ1-1; D ambiguous. The V gene's germline CDR1 is MNHNY and CDR2 SVGAGI (reference sequence). This CDR3 comprises 14 residues. With 1 base removed from V and 6 bases from J, the gap between germline ends came to 12 bases. The DNA of the CDR3 is TGTGCCAGCAGTTACTATGTGGAGGGTGCTGAAGCTTTCTTT. Its protein product is CASSYYVEGAEAFF.

V gene TRBV5-5 combines with J gene TRBJ1-6; perhaps TRBD1 as D (5 bases). From germline, CDR1 is SGHKS and CDR2 YYEKEE (reference sequence). This CDR3 region has 19 residues. Trimming took off 5 bases at V and 0 bases at J, with 21 bases between the two ends. CDR3 bases: TGTGCCAGCAGTGGGTTGGGGCCGACTCAGAGCTCCTATAATTCACCCCTCCACTTT. It specifies CASSGLGPTQSSYNSPLHF.

V is TRBV18 and J is TRBJ2-1, with 8 bases fitting TRBD2. Germline V gives CDR1 KGHSH, CDR2 LQKENI. CDR3 size: 15 residues. The J segment lost 7 bases and the V segment lost 6 bases, leaving 11 bases of the junction unmatched. CDR3 sequence reads: CASSRGTSEFNEQFF. The CDR3, as DNA: TGTGCCAGCTCTCGGGGGACTAGTGAATTTAATGAGCAGTTCTTC.

The rearrangement links TRBV11-2 to TRBJ1-2, with TRBD1 matching 7 bases. The CDR3 sequence is 13 residues long. CDR1 SGHAT and CDR2 FQNNGV come from the germline V gene. Trimming cost V 1 base and J 7 bases; bases outside gene matches: 3. The CDR3 loop is CASSLVQGFGYTF. The CDR3 bases are TGTGCCAGCAGCTTAGTACAGGGGTTTGGCTACACCTTC.

This sequence joins TRBV27 and TRBJ1-2; a weak D match, TRBD1 (6 bases). Trimming cost V 2 bases and J 3 bases, with 10 bases left between them. Germline V gene sequence: CDR1 MNHEY, CDR2 SMNVEV (reference sequence). This CDR3 has 14 residues. The chain's CDR3 is CASSLQQGDYGYTF. The CDR3 nucleotides read TGTGCCAGCAGTTTACAACAGGGTGACTATGGCTACACCTTC.

The chain joins TRBV27 to TRBJ2-1; TRBD2 matches at 8 bases. The CDR3 covers 14 residues. Germline values: CDR1 MNHEY, CDR2 SMNVEV (reference sequence). Trimming took 8 bases from V and 6 from J; bases not matched to a gene: 9. In nucleotides, the CDR3 is TGTGCCAGCGCGAGGACTAGCCGTTCCAATGAGCAGTTCTTC. Its translation: CASARTSRSNEQFF.

J is TRBJ1-4 and V is TRBV4-2; possibly TRBD1 for D (6 bases). The CDR3 sequence is 15 residues long. Germline V gives CDR1 LGHNA, CDR2 YNFKEQ. The V end was cut by 0 bases, the J end by 6 bases, with 11 bases between. CDR3 sequence: CASSQEGAGDEKLFF. The CDR3, as DNA: TGTGCCAGCAGCCAAGAGGGGGCAGGTGATGAAAAACTGTTTTTT.

The chain is built from TRBV11-2 and TRBJ2-7; D gene ambiguous. The CDR3 totals 15 residues. Trimming stripped 0 bases from V and 3 bases from J, with 12 bases between. The germline gives CDR1 SGHAT, CDR2 FQNNGV. The CDR3 DNA is TGTGCCAGCAGCTTAGATTCTTTTCCCTACTACGAGCAGTACTTC. Residues: CASSLDSFPYYEQYF.

The CDR3 bases are TGTGCCAGCAGCCCCACGGGGGGGCGAGCAGATACGCAGTATTTT. It encodes CASSPTGGRADTQYF. The chain employs TRBV7-2 and TRBJ2-3, with 8 positions matching TRBD2. This CDR3 region has 15 residues. Germline V gene data show CDR1 as SGHTA and CDR2 as FQGNSA. V lost 5 bases, J lost 4 bases, and 8 bases stayed unmatched.

The chain carries TRBV19 and TRBJ2-3, with 7 bases that match TRBD2. Germline V gene lookup returns CDR1 LNHDA and CDR2 SQIVND (reference sequence). The length of the CDR3 is 15 residues. J lost 1 base, V lost 8 bases, and 9 bases had no gene match. The CDR3 spells CASASRTRRTDTQYF. CDR3 nucleotide sequence: TGTGCCAGTGCCTCCCGGACTAGACGCACAGATACGCAGTATTTT.

J is TRBJ2-1 and V is TRBV12-5; D perhaps matches TRBD1 (5 bases). The CDR3 is made up of 16 amino acids. Trimming cost V 0 bases and J 1 base, with 10 bases left between them. CDR1 and CDR2 (germline): LGHNT, FRNRAP. In DNA, the CDR3 is TGTGCTAGTGGTTTGGTCAGGGAACGGTCCTACAATGAGCAGTTCTTC. Translating it yields CASGLVRERSYNEQFF.